This TCR beta chain was identified in a study of blood T cells in healthy people across ages. This CDR3 comprises 18 residues. Looked up from germline, CDR1 is LGHDT and CDR2 is YNNKEL (reference sequence). The authors ran a second PCR of roughly 6 to 11 cycles using a sample-barcoded 5' primer and a J-beta primer mix. Via MiXCR, TCRdb re-called the 5' RACE reads, giving one row per CDR3 protein. Among more than 500,000 distinct CDR3 sequences listed, 25% to 35% were seen once. The sample was also linked to a second study, of T cells of mothers and their children.

The sequence was obtained from a boy aged 2 to 9 in good health. Sequenced: blood. This chain joins TRBV3-1 and TRBJ2-5; TRBD2 agrees at 7 bases. The last part of the DNA fits TRBJ2-7 better; the J call may be wrong. CDR3 in amino acids: CASSPQIGTGRNIDEQYF. In DNA form, the CDR3 reads TGTGCCAGCAGCCCACAGATCGGAACCGGGAGGAATATCGACGAGCAGTACTTC.